This T cell receptor beta chain stems from a study of T-cell memory formation after mild COVID-19. Study-level findings and limits: Pre-infection memory harbored some responding clones, suggesting cross-reactive memory joined. For second-wave clones that peaked at day 37, SARS-CoV-2 specificity went unverified. While clones contracting from day 15 to 85 were balanced between CD4 and CD8, later expanders leaned CD4+.

As regards this clonotype: Antigen unknown.

From germline, CDR1 is DFQATT and CDR2 SNEGSKA (reference sequence). V was cut by 3 bases and J by 2 bases, with 7 bases left in between. The length of the CDR3 is 12 residues. One entry per CDR3 protein, called by TCRdb with MiXCR from the 5' RACE reads. This table holds fewer than 700,000 distinct CDR3 sequences, 20% to 25% found once. This TCR came from an adult woman who had mild COVID-19 (a few samples of this study predate the infection). Cell type and time point are not known. Source material: PBMCs or a T cell subset sorted from them (not recorded which). V and J are TRBV20-1 and TRBJ1-1; D is ambiguous. CDR3 sequence reads: CSASNSNTEAFF. DNA for the CDR3: TGCAGTGCTAGTAACAGTAACACTGAAGCTTTCTTT.